The rows below give T cell receptor beta chains drawn from one sample of a study of blood T cell repertoires in COVID-19. Generated by immunoSEQ multiplex PCR, the TCRdb table keeps only in-frame clones and is missing some. The sample gives a few hundred thousand clones, 81% of which show up once; over 0.95% is in the top ten. The sequenced sample was peripheral blood. The receptor set was obtained from a human donor with acute or convalescent COVID-19. The donor label of this sample is uncertain. Each CDR3 is given with its conserved first and last residue. A D gene is named only where the DNA matches it firmly. Expanded clones are given a class, and other clones once, few, many or no size at all.

d_gene | j_gene | v_gene | abundance | CDR3nt | CDR3aa
. | TRBJ1-5 | TRBV27 | . | TGTGCCAGCAGTTTATCCTCTCGGGGGAGCAATCAGCCCCAGCATTTT | CASSLSSRGSNQPQHF
TRBD1 | TRBJ2-7 | TRBV5-1 | . | TGCGCCAGCAGCTTAGGGACAGGGGGCATATACGAGCAGTACTTC | CASSLGTGGIYEQYF
. | TRBJ1-6 | TRBV7-9 | . | TGTGCCAGCAGCTTAGGGGCACTTAATTCACCCCTCCACTTT | CASSLGALNSPLHF
. | TRBJ1-1 | TRBV28 | . | TGTGCCAGCAGTCCCGGGAGTGGGAAGGGGACTGAAGCTTTCTTT | CASSPGSGKGTEAFF
TRBD2 | TRBJ2-2 | TRBV10-1 | . | TGCGCCAGCAGACTAGCGGGGTCCACCGGGGAGCTGTTTTTT | CASRLAGSTGELFF
. | TRBJ2-2 | TRBV4-1 | once | TGCGCCAGCAGCCAAGTCTACACCGGGGAGCTGTTTTTT | CASSQVYTGELFF
. | TRBJ2-6 | TRBV7-9 | . | TGTGCCAGCAGCTACCTTACTACCTCTGGGGCCAACGTCCTGACTTTC | CASSYLTTSGANVLTF
. | TRBJ2-5 | TRBV19 | . | TGTGCCAGTAGTCCAGGGGAGACCCAGTACTTC | CASSPGETQYF
. | TRBJ1-1 | TRBV2 | . | TGTGCCAGCTCAGGGTTGGGGCTAATGAACACTGAAGCTTTCTTT | CASSGLGLMNTEAFF
. | TRBJ1-1 | TRBV15 | . | TGTGCCACCGGGGGCCTTTCGAAATTGAACACTGAAGCTTTCTTT | CATGGLSKLNTEAFF
. | TRBJ1-5 | TRBV28 | once | TGTGCCAGCAGTTTCCCTGGGGGGAACAATCAGCCCCAGCATTTT | CASSFPGGNNQPQHF
. | TRBJ1-5 | TRBV6-2/TRBV6-3 | . | TGTGCCAGCAGCCGATCGGGGGGCAGTTCATTTAATCAGCCCCAGCATTTT | CASSRSGGSSFNQPQHF
. | TRBJ1-1 | TRBV4-2 | . | TGTGCCAGCAGCCAAGCGCCTACAGGAGAGAATGAAGCTTTCTTT | CASSQAPTGENEAFF
. | TRBJ1-4 | TRBV18 | . | TGTGCCAGCTCACCGCAGGGGTTCTCCGGTGAAAAACTGTTTTTT | CASSPQGFSGEKLFF
TRBD2 | TRBJ2-5 | TRBV18 | few | TGTGCCAGCTCACCACGGACGGCGGGAGGGCAAGAGACCCAGTACTTC | CASSPRTAGGQETQYF
TRBD2 | TRBJ2-1 | TRBV7-6 | . | TGTGCCAGCAGCTTACTAGCGGGGGGGCCGGAGAAGGGCAATGAGCAGTTCTTC | CASSLLAGGPEKGNEQFF
TRBD1 | TRBJ1-5 | TRBV28 | . | TGTGCCAGCAGTTCCCCCCGTGGACAGGGCAATCAGCCCCAGCATTTT | CASSSPRGQGNQPQHF
TRBD1 | TRBJ1-5 | TRBV18 | few | TGTGCCAGCTCACGAACACAGGGGCTAGACAATCAGCCCCAGCATTTT | CASSRTQGLDNQPQHF
TRBD1 | TRBJ2-3 | TRBV9 | . | TGTGCCAGCAGCGTGGGCCTAGACAGGGCCCCGAGCACAGATACGCAGTATTTT | CASSVGLDRAPSTDTQYF
TRBD1 | TRBJ1-2 | TRBV6-5 | . | TGTGCCAGCAGGGGGACCGGACAGGGGGGCTATGGCTACACCTTC | CASRGTGQGGYGYTF
. | TRBJ1-5 | TRBV5-1 | . | TGCGCCAGCAGCTTTACAGGGACGAGCAATCAGCCCCAGCATTTT | CASSFTGTSNQPQHF
. | TRBJ2-6 | TRBV4-1 | . | TGCGCCAGCAGCCAAGACACTAGCTCTGGGGCCAACGTCCTGACTTTC | CASSQDTSSGANVLTF
. | TRBJ2-1 | TRBV2 | few | TGTGCCAGCAGTTACGAAAGAGGCAATGAGCAGTTCTTC | CASSYERGNEQFF
TRBD1 | TRBJ1-1 | TRBV6-6 | . | TGTGCCAGCAGCACAGGGGATTCCACTGAAGCTTTCTTT | CASSTGDSTEAFF
TRBD1 | TRBJ2-7 | TRBV6-5 | . | TGTGCCACCAGAGGCCGGGACAGGGGCTACGAGCAGTACTTC | CATRGRDRGYEQYF
. | TRBJ2-3 | TRBV11-1 | . | TGTGCCAGCAGCTTAGCCCCCACTTTCTCGCCGGATACGCAGTATTTT | CASSLAPTFSPDTQYF
TRBD1 | TRBJ2-3 | TRBV18 | few | TGTGCCAGCTCACCTGGACAGGGGAACACAGATACGCAGTATTTT | CASSPGQGNTDTQYF
TRBD1 | TRBJ1-2 | TRBV27 | once | TGTGCCAGCAGTTTGTGGAGGGGGCGCGGCTACACCTTC | CASSLWRGRGYTF
. | TRBJ1-2 | TRBV24-1 | . | TGTGCCACCAGTGAAGGGGGAACTAACTATGGCTACACCTTC | CATSEGGTNYGYTF
. | TRBJ2-2 | TRBV7-9 | . | TGTGCCAGCAGCTTAGGCAGGGTGAACACCGGGGAGCTGTTTTTT | CASSLGRVNTGELFF
. | TRBJ1-5 | TRBV28 | . | TGTGCCAGCAGTTTAAAAATCATGGGGGGGGCGAACAATCAGCCCCAGCATTTT | CASSLKIMGGANNQPQHF
. | TRBJ1-2 | TRBV5-1 | . | TGCGCCAGCAGCCCCCTCCGGCAGGAGGATGGCTACACCTTC | CASSPLRQEDGYTF
. | TRBJ1-2 | TRBV6-5 | . | TGTGCCAGCAGTTTGGCCGGGGGAGGGCTGGGAAGTGGCTACACCTTC | CASSLAGGGLGSGYTF
TRBD1 | TRBJ1-5 | TRBV28 | . | TGTGCCAGCGCTGACAGGGTCAATCAGCCCCAGCATTTT | CASADRVNQPQHF
TRBD2 | TRBJ2-3 | TRBV18 | . | TGTGCCAGCTCACCAACTCTAGCGGGGGCCTACTCTTCTACGCAGTATTTT | CASSPTLAGAYSSTQYF
TRBD2 | TRBJ2-3 | TRBV5-6 | once | TGTGCCAGCAGCTTGCCGGGGGGGACAGATACGCAGTATTTT | CASSLPGGTDTQYF
TRBD2 | TRBJ2-3 | TRBV2 | . | TGTGCCAGCAGTGATCGGGGGTGGACAGTTACTAGCGGGAAGCAGTATTTT | CASSDRGWTVTSGKQYF
. | TRBJ1-2 | TRBV5-1 | . | TGCGCCAGCAGCCCTAAGACAGTCTCGAGTATCTATGGCTACACCTTC | CASSPKTVSSIYGYTF
. | TRBJ1-1 | TRBV19 | . | TGTGCCAGTAGTATGGGGATCAGGGTCACGGGCACTGAAGCTTTCTTT | CASSMGIRVTGTEAFF
TRBD1 | TRBJ1-2 | TRBV18 | . | TGTGCCAGCTCACCACTTGGGCTCAGGGGGTCTGGCTACACCTTC | CASSPLGLRGSGYTF
TRBD2 | TRBJ2-1 | TRBV4-2 | . | TGTGCCAGCAGCCAAGATCAATCTAGCGGGAGAGGGCTGTTCTTC | CASSQDQSSGRGLFF
TRBD1 | TRBJ2-5 | TRBV7-9 | few | TGTGCCAGCAGCTCATATAACCAGGGGGCAGAGACCCAGTACTTC | CASSSYNQGAETQYF
. | TRBJ1-1 | TRBV15 | . | TGTGCCACCAGCAGAATAACAGGAGGGGGGGCTAACACTGAAGCTTTCTTT | CATSRITGGGANTEAFF
TRBD1 | TRBJ1-1 | TRBV18 | once | TGTGCCAGCTCTCGGACAGGGGGCGCGGATGAAGCTTTCTTT | CASSRTGGADEAFF
. | TRBJ2-2 | TRBV7-2 | . | TGTGCCAGCAGCTGGCCCAGACTAGGGATCAACACCGGGGAGCTGTTTTTT | CASSWPRLGINTGELFF
. | TRBJ2-2 | TRBV5-1 | . | TGCGCCAGCAGCTTGATAGTGGGGCTTGACGGGGAGCTGTTTTTT | CASSLIVGLDGELFF
TRBD2 | TRBJ2-1 | TRBV28 | . | TGTGCCAGTAGCGGGGGGGCCTGGCGCAATGAGCAGTTCTTC | CASSGGAWRNEQFF
. | TRBJ2-2 | TRBV2 | . | TGTGCCAGCACCCAACTAGAGACCGGGGAGCTGTTTTTT | CASTQLETGELFF
TRBD1 | TRBJ2-7 | TRBV28 | . | TGTGCCAGCCCCCCCCCTCGGGGACAGGGGGTAGGTTACGAGCAGTACTTC | CASPPPRGQGVGYEQYF
. | TRBJ2-5 | TRBV6-5 | . | TGTGCCAGCAGACTTTCTCATGGAGATTTGGGGACCCAGTACTTC | CASRLSHGDLGTQYF
TRBD2 | TRBJ2-1 | TRBV9 | . | TGTGCCAGCAGCGGGATAGCGGGAGGTAAGAATGAGCAGTTCTTC | CASSGIAGGKNEQFF
TRBD1 | TRBJ2-1 | TRBV2 | . | TGTGCCAGCACCGGGACAGGGTTCAATGAGCAGTTCTTC | CASTGTGFNEQFF
. | TRBJ2-6 | TRBV30 | few | TGTGCCTGGAGTGCAGGGTCTGGGGCCAACGTCCTGACTTTC | CAWSAGSGANVLTF
. | TRBJ2-7 | TRBV2 | . | TGTGCCAGCGGGAGTTTGTACGAGCAGTACTTC | CASGSLYEQYF